What follows are 27 T cell receptor beta chains derived from one specimen sequenced in a study of beta chain features in type 1 diabetes. These receptors are not linked to any known antigen. Investigators reverse transcribed all isolated RNA, so they sequenced expressed TCRB transcripts. Using immunoSEQ multiplex PCR, the repertoire was profiled, and TCRdb retains in-frame clones only, with some absent. The sample lists around 690,000 clones; around an eighth were seen once. Findings of the study overall: For Type 1 diabetes patients, all four CD4+ subsets carried TCRB CDR3s that were moderately but significantly shorter.

The sequenced material came from naive CD4+ T cells from blood. The receptor set was obtained from a man aged 25 to 40 with type 1 diabetes.

The chain is built from TRBV11-2 and TRBJ2-4; D is perhaps TRBD1 or TRBD2 (5 bases each). This CDR3 is built from 16 residues. Looked up from germline, CDR1 is SGHAT and CDR2 is FQNNGV. Trimming stripped 0 bases from V and 8 bases from J, with 17 bases between. The DNA for the CDR3 is TGTGCCAGCAGCTTAGACCCGTCCTGGGGGAAGGACATTCAGTACTTC. Residues: CASSLDPSWGKDIQYF.

The table lists this clone with a few counts. V usage is TRBV29-1 and J usage is TRBJ1-3; the match to TRBD1 covers 8 bases. The CDR3 length is 17 residues. Germline values: CDR1 SQVTM, CDR2 ANQGSEA. The V and J ends lost 4 bases and 1 base, in that order; junction bases with no gene match: 12. The CDR3 loop is CSVVPLTGAVSGNTIYF. The CDR3 DNA reads as TGCAGCGTTGTCCCGTTGACAGGGGCGGTATCTGGAAACACCATATATTTT.

The chain has TRBV18 and TRBJ2-7; D is uncertain. CDR3 length equals 15 residues. V lost 3 bases, J lost 1 base, and 13 bases lay in between. In germline, CDR1 is KGHSH, CDR2 LQKENI. The CDR3 protein is CASSPHQDGSYEQYF. As DNA, the CDR3 is TGTGCCAGCTCACCGCACCAGGACGGATCCTACGAGCAGTACTTC.

This sequence joins TRBV19 and TRBJ2-3; 13 bases match TRBD2. Germline V gene data show CDR1 as LNHDA and CDR2 as SQIVND (reference sequence). Trimming took 0 bases from V and 6 from J; bases not matched to a gene: 21. This CDR3 region has 22 residues. The CDR3 sequence is CASSIEGRTQERLAGGTDTQYF. The CDR3 bases are TGTGCCAGTAGTATAGAAGGCCGGACCCAGGAAAGACTAGCGGGGGGTACGGATACGCAGTATTTT. Full variable domain (missing parts from reference TRBV19 and TRBJ2-3): DGGITQSPKYLFRKEGQNVTLSCEQNLNHDAMYWYRQDPGQGLRLIYYSQIVNDFQKGDIAEGYSVSREKKESFPLTVTSAQKNPTAFYLCASSIEGRTQERLAGGTDTQYFGPGTRLTVL.

The rearrangement joins TRBV5-4 to TRBJ2-5; TRBD1 agrees at 7 bases. The trim removed 1 base at V and 4 bases at J, leaving 10 bases unmatched. The CDR3 has 16 residues. The germline V gene encodes CDR1 SGHNT and CDR2 YYREEE (reference sequence). The CDR3 bases are TGTGCCAGCAGCTTGCTCAAACAGGGGAGTCGAGAGACCCAGTACTTC. Translating gives CASSLLKQGSRETQYF.

The chain combines TRBV7-6 with TRBJ2-7, with D perhaps TRBD1 (6 bases). The ends were cut back, 1 base at V and 7 bases at J, with 8 bases in the middle. Per germline, CDR1 SGHVS and CDR2 FNYEAQ. CDR3 size: 12 residues. In DNA form, the CDR3 reads TGTGCCAGCAGCTTAGTCAGGGGAGAGCAGTACTTC. Its translation: CASSLVRGEQYF.

The chain is built from TRBV18 and TRBJ1-2; no firm D call. The V end lost 2 bases, the J end lost 2 bases, and 15 bases lay between the germline ends. The CDR3 runs 16 residues. Germline values: CDR1 KGHSH, CDR2 LQKENI. CDR3 in amino acids: CASSPREEGQNYGYTF. CDR3 nucleotide sequence: TGTGCCAGCTCACCAAGGGAAGAGGGCCAGAACTATGGCTACACCTTC.

There are a few counts of this clone. The gene calls are TRBV7-2 and TRBJ2-6; TRBD1 might be the D (5 bases). V was clipped by 2 bases and J by 2 bases, with 7 bases between them. Germline-derived CDR1 and CDR2 are SGHTA and FQGNSA. CDR3 length: 15 residues. The CDR3 DNA reads TGTGCCAGCAGCTTACAGGACACTGGGGCCAACGTCCTGACTTTC. Translating gives CASSLQDTGANVLTF.

In its sample, this clone was seen a few times. The chain is built from TRBV7-3 and TRBJ1-1; D remains unclear. CDR1 is SGHTA and CDR2 is FQGTGA in the germline V gene. V dropped 6 bases and J dropped 3 bases, with 11 bases sitting between them. This CDR3 comprises 13 residues. The CDR3 region is CASRWGIDTEAFF. CDR3 coding DNA: TGTGCCAGCAGGTGGGGTATTGACACTGAAGCTTTCTTT.

This clone came up a few times. J is TRBJ2-3 and V is TRBV7-2, with TRBD2 matching over 8 bases. This CDR3 comprises 16 residues. CDR1 is SGHTA, CDR2 FQGNSA, per germline. J was trimmed by 2 bases and V by 4 bases; bases with no gene match: 8. CDR3: CASSSPKRGSTDTQYF. In DNA, the CDR3 is TGTGCCAGCAGCTCGCCTAAGCGGGGGTCCACAGATACGCAGTATTTT.

This CDR3 reads CASSFPQSSYEQYF. Here the CDR3 DNA reads TGTGCCAGCAGTTTTCCTCAAAGCTCCTACGAGCAGTACTTC. This chain joins TRBV28 and TRBJ2-7; unclear D gene. V was pared by 3 bases and J by 0 bases, with 9 bases between. CDR1 MDHEN and CDR2 SYDVKM come from the germline V gene. The CDR3 is made up of 14 amino acids. Full variable domain (missing parts from reference TRBV28 and TRBJ2-7): DVKVTQSSRYLVKRTGEKVFLECVQDMDHENMFWYRQDPGLGLRLIYFSYDVKMKEKGDIPEGYSVSREKKERFSLILESASTNQTSMYLCASSFPQSSYEQYFGPGTRLTVT.

The V and J genes are TRBV16 and TRBJ2-7; unclear D gene. Germline CDR1 reads KGHSY; CDR2 reads FQNENV. With 0 bases removed from V and 4 bases from J, the gap between germline ends came to 7 bases. The CDR3 spans 13 residues. CDR3: CASSQSGIYEQYF. As DNA, the CDR3 is TGTGCCAGCAGCCAATCGGGCATATACGAGCAGTACTTC. Based on the CDR3 plus reference TRBV16 and TRBJ2-7, the full variable domain is GEEVAQTPKHLVRGEGQKAKLYCAPIKGHSYVFWYQQVLKNEFKFLISFQNENVFDETGMPKERFSAKCLPNSPCSLEIQATKLEDSAVYFCASSQSGIYEQYFGPGTRLTVT.

This clone was seen a few times. The chain recombines TRBV21-1 with TRBJ2-3; the tabulated D call, TRBD1, remains unverified against the DNA. TRBV21-1 is designated a pseudogene. The CDR3 contains 15 residues. As DNA, the CDR3 is TGTGCCAGCAGCACCTGGGACAGAGTAGGGGATACGCAGTATTTT. It is translated as CASSTWDRVGDTQYF.

The CDR3 here is CASTFGTGGSYEQYF. For the CDR3, the DNA is TGTGCCAGCACCTTCGGGACAGGGGGCTCCTACGAGCAGTACTTC. J is TRBJ2-7 and V is TRBV7-2; 11 bases are shared with TRBD1. Germline V gene lookup returns CDR1 SGHTA and CDR2 FQGNSA. The CDR3 is 15 amino acids. Trimming removed 7 bases from V and 0 bases from J; junction bases left unmatched: 5.

This chain uses TRBV2 with TRBJ2-3; possible D gene TRBD2, 6 bases. This CDR3 region has 13 residues. Germline lookup yields CDR1 SNHLY and CDR2 FYNNEI. Trimming cost V 5 bases and J 5 bases, with 11 bases left between them. CDR3 nucleotide sequence: TGTGCCAGCAGTACGTCCGGGGGAGATACGCAGTATTTT. Translating it yields CASSTSGGDTQYF.

This chain connects TRBV11-2 to TRBJ1-5; D is unresolved. V lost 1 base to trimming and J lost 6 bases, with 7 bases between them. Germline assignment: CDR1 SGHAT and CDR2 FQNNGV. CDR3 length: 13 amino acids. In DNA form, the CDR3 reads TGTGCCAGCAGCTTAGCGTCCGGTCAGCCCCAGCATTTT. This gives the protein CASSLASGQPQHF.

This clone was detected only a few times. V gene TRBV19 combines with J gene TRBJ1-2; D is uncertain. Germline V gene lookup returns CDR1 LNHDA and CDR2 SQIVND (reference sequence). V dropped 4 bases and J dropped 1 base, with 7 bases sitting between them. The CDR3 is made up of 13 amino acids. The CDR3 DNA sequence: TGTGCCAGTAGTACTACAGTTAACTATGGCTACACCTTC. Its translation is CASSTTVNYGYTF.

The rearrangement links TRBV7-9 to TRBJ1-2; no clear D. Germline CDR1 and CDR2: SEHNR and FQNEAQ (reference sequence). V lost 3 bases and J 2 bases, leaving 7 bases between the germline ends. This CDR3 has 13 amino acids. The CDR3 sequence is CASSFLQNYGYTF. In DNA form, the CDR3 reads TGTGCCAGCAGCTTTCTACAGAACTATGGCTACACCTTC.

This chain connects TRBV18 to TRBJ2-5; 8 positions agree with TRBD1. Germline loops: CDR1 KGHSH, CDR2 LQKENI. The CDR3 loop spans 14 amino acids. V gave up 1 base and J gave up 4 bases; unmatched junction bases: 2. The CDR3 DNA reads as TGTGCCAGCTCACCACGAGGGACAGGAGAGACCCAGTACTTC. Translating it yields CASSPRGTGETQYF. Complete variable domain (other parts from reference TRBV18 and TRBJ2-5): NAGVMQNPRHLVRRRGQEARLRCSPMKGHSHVYWYRQLPEEGLKFMVYLQKENIIDESGMPKERFSAEFPKEGPSILRIQQVVRGDSAAYFCASSPRGTGETQYFGPGTRLLVL.

The chain combines TRBV9 with TRBJ1-2; TRBD1 matches 8 bases. The CDR3 has 13 amino acids. J gave up 7 bases and V 3 bases, and 5 bases lay outside the gene matches. Germline V gives CDR1 SGDLS, CDR2 YYNGEE. This chain's CDR3 is CASSGTGRSGYTF. The CDR3 DNA follows: TGTGCCAGCAGCGGGACAGGGAGGAGTGGCTACACCTTC. The variable domain in full, completed from reference TRBV9 and TRBJ1-2, reads DSGVTQTPKHLITATGQRVTLRCSPRSGDLSVYWYQQSLDQGLQFLIQYYNGEERAKGNILERFSAQQFPDLHSELNLSSLELGDSALYFCASSGTGRSGYTFGSGTRLTVV.

Only a few counts were recorded for this clone. The rearrangement uses TRBV30 and TRBJ1-5; 9 nucleotides align to TRBD1. J gave up 4 bases and V 8 bases, and 9 bases lay outside the gene matches. This CDR3 spans 14 amino acids. Germline loops: CDR1 GTSNPN, CDR2 SVGIG (reference sequence). DNA for the CDR3: TGTGCCCTTGGACGTGGACAGGGGAATCAGCCCCAGCATTTT. Translating gives CALGRGQGNQPQHF.

In this sample, this clone turned up a few times. The CDR3 sequence is CASSSQGSYGYTF. Written as DNA, the CDR3 is TGTGCCAGTAGTAGCCAGGGAAGCTATGGCTACACCTTC. The V gene is TRBV19, the J gene TRBJ1-2; TRBD1 is a possible D gene (5 bases). Looked up from germline, CDR1 is LNHDA and CDR2 is SQIVND (reference sequence). The V end lost 4 bases, the J end lost 4 bases, and 10 bases lay between the germline ends. This CDR3 is built from 13 residues.

This clone was observed a few times. This chain joins TRBV6-1 and TRBJ1-1; D remains ambiguous. There are 14 residues in the CDR3. V lost 7 bases to trimming and J lost 5 bases, with 17 bases between them. Germline lookup yields CDR1 MNHNS and CDR2 SASEGT. The CDR3 region has the DNA TGTGCCAGCAAGAAGAGGCTGATGGGAACTGAAGCTTTCTTT. Protein: CASKKRLMGTEAFF.

The CDR3 DNA reads TGTGCCAGCTCGGGACAACTTAATGAAAAACTGTTTTTT. Protein sequence: CASSGQLNEKLFF. The gene calls are TRBV28 and TRBJ1-4, with a tentative D call TRBD1 (6 bases). Trimming shortened V by 8 bases and J by 4 bases, and 11 bases separated the two germline ends. This CDR3 contains 13 residues. Germline V gene lookup returns CDR1 MDHEN and CDR2 SYDVKM.

A few counts support this clone. This rearrangement joins TRBV6-5 to TRBJ1-1; D is ambiguous. Trimming removed 3 bases at V and 3 bases at J, with 11 bases between. The CDR3 runs to 14 residues. Germline CDR1 and CDR2: MNHEY and SVGAGI. The CDR3 sequence: CASSYRREYTEAFF. CDR3 nucleotides: TGTGCCAGCAGTTATCGACGTGAGTACACTGAAGCTTTCTTT.

This clone occurred a few times. V gene TRBV7-9 combines with J gene TRBJ1-4; D perhaps matches TRBD1 (5 bases). This CDR3 is built from 13 residues. Germline V CDR1 and CDR2: SEHNR, FQNEAQ (reference sequence). Trimming took 7 bases from V and 5 from J, leaving 11 bases between them. As DNA, the CDR3 is TGTGCCAGCACCCGGGACCGCAATGAAAAACTGTTTTTT. The encoded protein is CASTRDRNEKLFF.

There are a few counts of this clone. The V call is TRBV29-1, the J call TRBJ1-2, with D possibly matching TRBD1 (5 bases). Trimming stripped 2 bases from V and 7 bases from J, with 20 bases between. Germline V gene data show CDR1 as SQVTM and CDR2 as ANQGSEA. This CDR3 has 15 amino acids. In DNA form, the CDR3 reads TGCAGCGTTGAACGGGGCAGGGCGGGTTTAAGTGGCTACACCTTC. Protein sequence: CSVERGRAGLSGYTF.